The 21 T cell receptor beta chains below all came from one sample that was sequenced in a study of OX40 agonist ivuxolimab in advanced cancers. TCRdb keeps only in-frame clones here, not all; method: immunoSEQ multiplex PCR. Of fewer than 15,000 clones detected, roughly four fifths appear once; the ten largest clones hold roughly two fifths. The sequences come from CD4+ or CD8+ T cells sorted from blood, collected in a trial of the OX40 agonist ivuxolimab. The receptors shown here come from an adult with an advanced solid tumor such as melanoma, head and neck, liver or kidney cancer.

The chain employs TRBV11-3 and TRBJ2-7, with TRBD1 identical over 10 bases. Per germline, CDR1 SGHNT and CDR2 YENEEA. The trim removed 5 bases at V and 5 bases at J, leaving 3 bases unmatched. The CDR3 has 13 residues. The chain's CDR3 is CASSPGTGDEQYF. Here the CDR3 DNA reads TGTGCCAGCAGCCCCGGGACAGGGGACGAGCAGTACTTC. Full variable domain (outside the CDR3, taken from reference TRBV11-3 and TRBJ2-7): EAGVVQSPRYKIIEKKQPVAFWCNPISGHNTLYWYLQNLGQGPELLIRYENEEAVDDSQLPKDRFSAERLKGVDSTLKIQPAELGDSAVYLCASSPGTGDEQYFGPGTRLTVT.

The genes are TRBV7-6 and TRBJ2-3; 9 nucleotides agree with TRBD2. CDR1 is SGHVS and CDR2 is FNYEAQ in the germline V gene. This CDR3 has 16 residues. V shed 3 bases, J shed 0 bases, and the junction held 4 bases outside the gene matches. For the CDR3, the DNA is TGTGCCAGCAGCTTCAGGCTAGCGGGAAGCACAGATACGCAGTATTTT. It specifies CASSFRLAGSTDTQYF. Drawing the rest from reference TRBV7-6 and TRBJ2-3, the complete variable domain is GAGVSQSPRYKVTKRGQDVALRCDPISGHVSLYWYRQALGQGPEFLTYFNYEAQQDKSGLPNDRFSAERPEGSISTLTIQRTEQRDSAMYRCASSFRLAGSTDTQYFGPGTRLTVL.

The chain joins TRBV7-6 to TRBJ1-4; 8 nucleotides match TRBD1. There are 19 residues in the CDR3. The trim removed 5 bases at V and 1 base at J, leaving 15 bases unmatched. The germline V gene encodes CDR1 SGHVS and CDR2 FNYEAQ. The CDR3 sequence is CASSPLQGDYILTNEKLFF. In nucleotides, the CDR3 is TGTGCCAGCAGCCCACTACAGGGGGACTACATCCTAACTAATGAAAAACTGTTTTTT.

This chain uses TRBV4-1 with TRBJ2-7, with 12 bases fitting TRBD2. The junction had 7 bases not matched to a gene; V was cut back by 5 bases and J by 2 bases. The CDR3 is 16 residues long. In germline, CDR1 is MGHRA, CDR2 YSYEKL. The CDR3 bases are TGCGCCAGCAGCGAGACCCGACTAGCGGGAGCCTACGAGCAGTACTTC. Its translation is CASSETRLAGAYEQYF.

This clone was observed once. The chain employs TRBV6-5 and TRBJ2-1; tentatively, D is TRBD2 (6 bases). V was shortened by 6 bases and J by 12 bases, with 18 bases between the two germline ends. The CDR3 is 13 amino acids. Germline lookup yields CDR1 MNHEY and CDR2 SVGAGI. As DNA, the CDR3 is TGTGCCAGCAGCCTTAACCCGGGGGACCCGCAGTTCTTC. Translating gives CASSLNPGDPQFF.

Here the CDR3 DNA reads TGTGCCAGCAGCTTATCCGTACAAGAGACCCAGTACTTC. Its translation is CASSLSVQETQYF. This rearrangement joins TRBV7-3 to TRBJ2-5, with no clear D. The V gene's germline CDR1 is SGHTA and CDR2 FQGTGA. Trimming removed 2 bases at V and 2 bases at J, with 6 bases between. This CDR3 spans 13 amino acids.

The chain combines TRBV19 with TRBJ2-7; D tentatively reads TRBD1 or TRBD2 (5 bases each). CDR3 size: 14 residues. Trimming cost V 3 bases and J 4 bases, with 13 bases left between them. Germline CDR1 and CDR2: LNHDA and SQIVND (reference sequence). The CDR3 loop reads CASSMGLAKYEQYF. CDR3 coding DNA: TGTGCCAGTAGTATGGGGCTAGCCAAATACGAGCAGTACTTC.

The rearrangement links TRBV7-3 to TRBJ2-2; unclear D gene. The CDR3 is 12 residues long. Per germline, CDR1 SGHTA and CDR2 FQGTGA. Trimming took 6 bases from V and 6 from J, leaving 8 bases between them. CDR3 bases: TGTGCCAGCAGGTTAGGGTCCGGGGAGCTGTTTTTT. Its protein product is CASRLGSGELFF.

This chain uses TRBV27 with TRBJ2-1; 11 nucleotides agree with TRBD2. Germline V gene sequence: CDR1 MNHEY, CDR2 SMNVEV (reference sequence). Unmatched junction bases numbered 6, after V lost 3 bases and J lost 8 bases. CDR3 length: 15 amino acids. The CDR3 sequence: CASSLSGTSGYEQFF. CDR3 DNA sequence: TGTGCCAGCAGTTTGAGCGGGACTAGCGGTTATGAGCAGTTCTTC.

The chain joins TRBV27 to TRBJ2-1; maybe TRBD1 (5 bases). The V end lost 6 bases, the J end lost 4 bases, and 13 bases lay between the germline ends. The germline V gene has CDR1 MNHEY and CDR2 SMNVEV (reference sequence). This CDR3 has 14 amino acids. For the CDR3, the DNA is TGTGCCAGCAGCCCCGCAGGGTCGTACAATGAGCAGTTCTTC. Residues: CASSPAGSYNEQFF.

This chain links TRBV7-8 with TRBJ2-4; 10 bases are a match to TRBD2. This CDR3 region has 15 residues. V lost 1 base to trimming and J lost 8 bases; unmatched junction nucleotides: 5. Germline assignment: CDR1 SGHVS and CDR2 FQNEAQ. The CDR3 here is CASSLVASGRDIQYF. CDR3 in DNA: TGTGCCAGCAGCTTAGTGGCTAGCGGGAGAGACATTCAGTACTTC.

The chain recombines TRBV27 with TRBJ2-3, with D maybe TRBD1 (6 bases). The V gene lost 5 bases and the J gene lost 1 base, with 10 bases spanning the gap. Germline lookup yields CDR1 MNHEY and CDR2 SMNVEV (reference sequence). The CDR3 is made up of 14 amino acids. In nucleotides, the CDR3 is TGTGCCAGCAGTCCCTACAGGGGCACAGATACGCAGTATTTT. This encodes CASSPYRGTDTQYF.

The rearrangement uses TRBV7-7 and TRBJ2-7; 7 bases agree with TRBD1. Germline CDR1 SSHAT, CDR2 FNYEAQ (reference sequence). The V and J ends lost 5 bases and 1 base, in that order; junction bases with no gene match: 5. This CDR3 comprises 14 residues. In DNA form, the CDR3 reads TGTGCCAGCAGCGAATCCAGGGGGTCCTACGAGCAGTACTTC. Its translation is CASSESRGSYEQYF.

This clone was detected only a few times. The chain couples TRBV7-9 to TRBJ2-1; TRBD1 matches at 8 bases. J lost 8 bases, V lost 0 bases, and 12 bases had no gene match. Germline V gene sequence: CDR1 SEHNR, CDR2 FQNEAQ (reference sequence). The CDR3 is made up of 17 amino acids. The CDR3 region has the DNA TGTGCCAGCAGCTTAGCTTGGGGACAGGCCCCCTCGGATGAGCAGTTCTTC. It encodes CASSLAWGQAPSDEQFF. The full variable domain, with the rest looked up from reference TRBV7-9 and TRBJ2-1, is DTGVSQNPRHKITKRGQNVTFRCDPISEHNRLYWYRQTLGQGPEFLTYFQNEAQLEKSRLLSDRFSAERPKGSFSTLEIQRTEQGDSAMYLCASSLAWGQAPSDEQFFGPGTRLTVL.

The chain couples TRBV15 to TRBJ2-1; D is perhaps TRBD2 (5 bases). The germline gives CDR1 LNHNV, CDR2 YYDKDF (reference sequence). The CDR3 has 14 amino acids. V lost 5 bases and J lost 7, with 15 bases in between. The CDR3 DNA reads as TGTGCCACCAGCCCCCGACCAGAGGGTAATGAGCAGTTCTTC. Its translation is CATSPRPEGNEQFF.

The chain couples TRBV6-4 to TRBJ1-2; possible D gene TRBD1, 5 bases. The germline V gene has CDR1 MRHNA and CDR2 SNTAGT. The CDR3 length is 13 residues. The V and J ends lost 5 bases and 5 bases respectively, with 12 bases between them. Here the CDR3 DNA reads TGTGCCAGCAGTAGATCCAGGGCTTATGGCTACACCTTC. Protein sequence: CASSRSRAYGYTF.

The V and J genes are TRBV6-5 and TRBJ2-7; D remains unclear. Trimming took 6 bases from V and 2 from J, leaving 8 bases between them. The CDR3 totals 12 residues. Germline CDR1 MNHEY, CDR2 SVGAGI. As DNA, the CDR3 is TGTGCCAGCAGCCAGGATCCCTACGAGCAGTACTTC. It encodes CASSQDPYEQYF.

This clone was seen once. The rearrangement links TRBV30 to TRBJ1-4; D unclear. The ends were cut back, 0 bases at V and 5 bases at J, with 16 bases in the middle. Germline loops: CDR1 GTSNPN, CDR2 SVGIG (reference sequence). The CDR3 is 16 amino acids. The CDR3 here is CAWSVPPRRKNEKLFF. The CDR3 DNA is TGTGCCTGGAGTGTACCACCCCGACGGAAGAATGAAAAACTGTTTTTT.

This chain links TRBV4-3 with TRBJ1-5; 8 nucleotides match TRBD1. There are 15 residues in the CDR3. Per germline, CDR1 LGHNA and CDR2 YSLEER. Trimming at V came to 8 bases and at J to 3 bases, leaving 9 bases not matched to a gene. The CDR3 region has the DNA TGCGCCAGCGCCACCCAGACAGGGGACAATCAGCCCCAGCATTTT. Residues: CASATQTGDNQPQHF.

CDR3 nucleotides: TGTGCCAGCCCCCCATCGCGGGGCACTGAAGCTTTCTTT. This encodes CASPPSRGTEAFF. The chain couples TRBV28 to TRBJ1-1; D gene unclear. The CDR3 sequence is 13 residues long. Germline CDR1 and CDR2: MDHEN and SYDVKM. V gave up 8 bases and J gave up 4 bases, with 14 bases separating them.

This clone was picked up one time. V usage is TRBV4-2 and J usage is TRBJ2-7; no clear D gene. Germline loops: CDR1 LGHNA, CDR2 YNFKEQ. The V end lost 0 bases, the J end lost 0 bases, and 12 bases lay between the germline ends. The CDR3 is 16 amino acids. CDR3 region: CASSQEGVKGSYEQYF. The CDR3 bases are TGTGCCAGCAGCCAAGAGGGCGTCAAGGGCTCCTACGAGCAGTACTTC.